These 19 T cell receptor beta chains share one sample of origin, sequenced in a study of T-cell memory formation after mild COVID-19 (dated by TCRdb to the early 2020s). The library relied on 5' RACE. The sequencing machine was an Illumina NovaSeq 6000. TCRdb ran its own pipeline on the public reads, namely fastp trimming at Q25 and MiXCR clone calling, and kept in-frame beta chains. Every CDR3 protein is listed once, alongside the most common genes and DNA of its rows. This sample comprises approximately 200,000 distinct CDR3 sequences, under 20% of them detected only once. Approximately 2.1% of the sample rests with the top ten. Sequenced sample: PBMCs or a T cell subset sorted from them (not recorded which). These receptors all stem from an adult woman who had mild COVID-19 (a few samples of this study predate the infection). The sample titles of this study are shuffled in the database, so cell type and time point are left out; the donor was told from shared clones.

This clonotype has more than one count but fewer than ten. The gene calls are TRBV6-1 and TRBJ2-1, with TRBD2 as a possible D gene (6 bases). The CDR3 has 16 residues. The germline V gene encodes CDR1 MNHNS and CDR2 SASEGT. V was cut by 6 bases and J by 1 base, with 16 bases left in between. CDR3 coding DNA: TGTGCCAGCAGCTCTCAGGCTAGCGTTTCCTACAATGAGCAGTTCTTC. Its protein product is CASSSQASVSYNEQFF.

This clonotype turned up a few times. V and J are TRBV7-3 and TRBJ2-2; unclear D gene. Germline CDR1 reads SGHTA; CDR2 reads FQGTGA. The CDR3 loop spans 14 amino acids. The germline V and J ends were trimmed by 5 bases and 1 base, with 8 bases remaining between them. The CDR3 nucleotides are TGTGCCAGCAGCGCCGGGTTGAACACCGGGGAGCTGTTTTTT. Translating gives CASSAGLNTGELFF.

This clonotype was observed many times. The chain uses TRBV9 and TRBJ2-4; D is perhaps TRBD2 (6 bases). The CDR3 loop spans 16 amino acids. The germline V gene encodes CDR1 SGDLS and CDR2 YYNGEE. Trimming removed 4 bases from V and 5 bases from J, with 19 bases in between. CDR3 region: CASSSSGLSGQNIQYF. CDR3 DNA sequence: TGTGCCAGCAGCTCCTCGGGGCTTAGCGGCCAAAACATTCAGTACTTC.

V gene TRBV20-1 combines with J gene TRBJ2-5, with TRBD1 matching over 12 bases. CDR1 and CDR2 from the germline V gene are DFQATT and SNEGSKA (reference sequence). This CDR3 is built from 14 residues. J lost 5 bases, V lost 7 bases, and 8 bases had no gene match. CDR3 protein: CSVPGQGAPETQYF. CDR3 in DNA: TGCAGTGTTCCGGGACAGGGGGCGCCGGAGACCCAGTACTTC.

The rearrangement links TRBV12-3 or TRBV12-4 to TRBJ1-5; TRBD1 might be the D (5 bases). Trimming removed 6 bases at V and 3 bases at J, with 12 bases between. The CDR3 is 14 residues long. The CDR3 is CASSPDSPNQPQHF. Written as DNA, the CDR3 is TGTGCCAGCAGCCCTGACAGTCCCAATCAGCCCCAGCATTTT.

This clonotype has just a few counts. The chain carries TRBV6-4 and TRBJ1-1; D may be TRBD1 (6 bases). Germline values: CDR1 MRHNA, CDR2 SNTAGT. This CDR3 comprises 12 residues. Trimming shortened V by 6 bases and J by 12 bases, and 17 bases separated the two germline ends. The CDR3 DNA reads as TGTGCCAGCAGACAGGGCGGCGGTGGAACTTTCTTT. Translating gives CASRQGGGGTFF.

The gene calls are TRBV11-2 and TRBJ2-2; TRBD1 or TRBD2 may be the D gene (5 bases each). There are 18 residues in the CDR3. Trimming shortened V by 4 bases and J by 0 bases, and 18 bases separated the two germline ends. The germline CDR1 and CDR2 sequences are SGHAT and FQNNGV. DNA for the CDR3: TGTGCCAGCAGCTCATGGGGAATTTTGGGACCGAACACCGGGGAGCTGTTTTTT. Its protein product is CASSSWGILGPNTGELFF.

The CDR3 sequence: CASSLTGEVNIQYF. CDR3 DNA: TGTGCCAGCAGCCTGACAGGGGAGGTTAACATTCAGTACTTC. The chain links TRBV12-3 or TRBV12-4 to TRBJ2-4, with TRBD1 identical over 8 bases. The CDR3 sequence is 14 residues long. Losses at the gene ends were 6 bases for V and 7 bases for J; bases not matched to a gene: 8.

V and J are TRBV5-1 and TRBJ2-1; 13 bases line up with TRBD2. The CDR3 runs 16 residues. V lost 4 bases to trimming and J lost 2 bases; unmatched junction nucleotides: 3. CDR1 is SGHRS, CDR2 YFSETQ, per germline. CDR3 residues: CASSGGTSGTYNEQFF. The CDR3 DNA follows: TGCGCCAGCAGCGGGGGGACTAGCGGGACCTACAATGAGCAGTTCTTC.

This clonotype was detected only a few times. J is TRBJ1-1 and V is TRBV29-1; a possible D gene is TRBD1 (5 bases). This CDR3 has 14 residues. The germline CDR1 and CDR2 sequences are SQVTM and ANQGSEA. Trimming left V 5 bases short and J 8 bases short, with 21 bases between. CDR3 in DNA: TGCAGCGTTTTCTTTCCGGGACGCCCAAAAGAAGCTTTCTTT. This codes for CSVFFPGRPKEAFF.

The chain couples TRBV7-2 to TRBJ2-7; tentatively, D is TRBD1 or TRBD2 (5 bases each). V lost 3 bases and J lost 0, with 9 bases in between. CDR1 SGHTA and CDR2 FQGNSA come from the germline V gene. The CDR3 consists of 14 residues. CDR3 loop: CASSFTGGSYEQYF. For the CDR3, the DNA is TGTGCCAGCAGCTTTACAGGAGGCTCCTACGAGCAGTACTTC.

The rearrangement uses TRBV3-1 and TRBJ2-5; 11 nucleotides align to TRBD1. The CDR3 totals 14 residues. CDR1 is LGHDT and CDR2 is YNNKEL in the germline V gene (reference sequence). With V trimmed by 4 bases and J by 4 bases, 2 bases remained unmatched. The DNA of the CDR3 is TGTGCCAGCAGCCGGGACAGGGGGGGAGAGACCCAGTACTTC. Its protein product is CASSRDRGGETQYF.

This clonotype was counted between two and nine times. The CDR3 DNA is TGCGCCAGCAGTTTTGGCGAGAATAGCAATCAGCCCCAGCATTTT. This encodes CASSFGENSNQPQHF. The rearrangement uses TRBV5-1 and TRBJ1-5; D gene ambiguous. Per germline, CDR1 SGHRS and CDR2 YFSETQ. This CDR3 is 15 amino acids long. The V gene lost 5 bases and the J gene lost 0 bases, with 12 bases spanning the gap. The full variable domain, its missing parts supplied by reference TRBV5-1 and TRBJ1-5, is KAGVTQTPRYLIKTRGQQVTLSCSPISGHRSVSWYQQTPGQGLQFLFEYFSETQRNKGNFPGRFSGRQFSNSRSEMNVSTLELGDSALYLCASSFGENSNQPQHFGDGTRLSIL.

This clonotype was observed at least ten times. The V and J genes are TRBV7-9 and TRBJ2-1; 10 bases align to TRBD2. Trimming cost V 3 bases and J 0 bases; bases outside gene matches: 17. The CDR3 length is 21 residues. Germline V gene data show CDR1 as SEHNR and CDR2 as FQNEAQ (reference sequence). The CDR3: CASSLEPHSGRYHSSYNEQFF. CDR3 in DNA: TGTGCCAGCAGCTTGGAGCCGCATAGCGGGAGGTACCATAGCTCCTACAATGAGCAGTTCTTC.

This clonotype was counted between two and nine times. The chain employs TRBV11-1 and TRBJ2-2; TRBD1 might be the D (5 bases). The CDR3 has 14 residues. Germline CDR1 SGHAT, CDR2 FQDESV (reference sequence). Trimming stripped 3 bases from V and 3 bases from J, with 8 bases between. The CDR3 nucleotides read TGTGCCAGCAGCTTCCAGGGTTACACCGGGGAGCTGTTTTTT. This encodes CASSFQGYTGELFF.

This clonotype occurred a few times. The chain has TRBV3-1 and TRBJ1-1; D is unclear. The CDR3 is made up of 11 amino acids. Germline CDR1 is LGHDT and CDR2 is YNNKEL (reference sequence). Trimming left V 8 bases short and J 2 bases short, with 6 bases between. The CDR3 spells CASVGNTEAFF. The CDR3, as DNA: TGTGCCAGCGTAGGAAACACTGAAGCTTTCTTT.

The chain links TRBV7-6 to TRBJ1-1; TRBD1 might be the D (6 bases). CDR1 is SGHVS and CDR2 is FNYEAQ in the germline V gene. The CDR3 has 15 amino acids. The germline V and J ends were trimmed by 5 bases and 0 bases, with 13 bases remaining between them. The CDR3 region is CASSPEQGMNTEAFF. In DNA, the CDR3 is TGTGCCAGCAGCCCTGAACAGGGCATGAACACTGAAGCTTTCTTT.

This chain joins TRBV30 and TRBJ1-1, with a tentative D call TRBD1 (5 bases). V shed 0 bases and J shed 3 bases, with 11 bases lying between them. This CDR3 region has 14 residues. Germline CDR1 reads GTSNPN; CDR2 reads SVGIG (reference sequence). CDR3 loop: CAWSVLLGDTEAFF. CDR3 coding DNA: TGTGCCTGGAGTGTACTATTAGGGGACACTGAAGCTTTCTTT.

V gene TRBV20-1 combines with J gene TRBJ1-5; weak D call: TRBD1 (6 bases). Germline CDR1 and CDR2: DFQATT and SNEGSKA (reference sequence). The CDR3 totals 15 residues. The V and J ends lost 4 bases and 2 bases respectively, with 15 bases between them. CDR3 nucleotide sequence: TGCAGTGCTACGCCGACAGGACGGGGCAATCAGCCCCAGCATTTT. It yields the protein CSATPTGRGNQPQHF.